Presented here are 28 T cell receptor beta chains from one specimen sequenced in a study of T cell repertoires in cytomegalovirus infection (dated 2019 in TCRdb). Sequencer: Illumina HiSeq 1500. In TCRdb, the public reads were trimmed at Q25 with fastp and aligned with MiXCR, with productive beta chains retained. When rows share a CDR3 protein, they turn into one entry using the most common DNA and genes. The sample contains a few hundred thousand distinct CDR3 sequences, over 20% of them found a single time. The top ten hold 15% to 20% of the sample. Sequencing was done on a sample of CD8+ T cells from PBMCs. Receptors were obtained from a human donor in good health (CMV status not recorded). Some clones in this sample may be carry-over from other donors' samples.

The chain joins TRBV11-1 to TRBJ2-1; TRBD2 is a possible D gene (5 bases). V was shortened by 5 bases and J by 8 bases, with 16 bases between the two germline ends. CDR3 size: 14 residues. The germline V gene has CDR1 SGHAT and CDR2 FQDESV (reference sequence). The CDR3, as DNA: TGTGCCAGCAGCCCTAGCCCGAGCGAGGATGAGCAGTTCTTC. Protein sequence: CASSPSPSEDEQFF.

CDR3 in DNA: TGTGCCAGCAGCTTAACCGGGACTCTCAATGAGCAGTTCTTC. Translating gives CASSLTGTLNEQFF. This chain uses TRBV7-2 with TRBJ2-1; TRBD2 might be the D (6 bases). This CDR3 region has 14 residues. Trimming removed 2 bases from V and 6 bases from J, with 11 bases in between. CDR1 is SGHTA and CDR2 is FQGNSA in the germline V gene.

This clonotype was seen only a few times. The chain has TRBV28 and TRBJ2-1, with D uncertain. Germline V CDR1 and CDR2: MDHEN, SYDVKM. The CDR3 consists of 14 residues. The V and J ends lost 3 bases and 6 bases respectively, with 12 bases between them. CDR3 sequence (DNA): TGTGCCAGCAGTTTCTGGGCTTCATCCAATGAGCAGTTCTTC. This translates into CASSFWASSNEQFF.

This clonotype was counted many times. The genes are TRBV7-8 and TRBJ2-2, with TRBD1 matching over 11 bases. This CDR3 is built from 16 residues. The J segment lost 6 bases and the V segment lost 5 bases, leaving 8 bases of the junction unmatched. The germline V gene encodes CDR1 SGHVS and CDR2 FQNEAQ. The CDR3 loop reads CASSEHRDRGAGELFF. The DNA of the CDR3 is TGTGCCAGCAGCGAACATCGGGACAGGGGGGCCGGGGAGCTGTTTTTT.

This clonotype was detected many times. This rearrangement joins TRBV12-3 or TRBV12-4 to TRBJ2-7, with D maybe TRBD2 (5 bases). Trimming took 3 bases from V and 7 from J, leaving 13 bases between them. This CDR3 is 13 amino acids long. CDR3 amino acids: CASSLVSEEEQYF. The CDR3 bases are TGTGCCAGCAGTTTGGTCTCGGAGGAGGAGCAGTACTTC.

Ten or more counts support this clonotype. V usage is TRBV7-2 and J usage is TRBJ2-2, with a tentative D call TRBD2 (5 bases). The CDR3 is 16 residues long. Germline lookup yields CDR1 SGHTA and CDR2 FQGNSA. The V gene lost 1 base and the J gene lost 0 bases, with 9 bases spanning the gap. The CDR3 sequence: CASSLERLANTGELFF. CDR3 bases: TGTGCCAGCAGCTTAGAGCGGCTCGCGAACACCGGGGAGCTGTTTTTT.

To note about this clonotype: At one of its ends the junction is not consistent with the germline gene, which may arise from a read error. V usage is TRBV14 and J usage is TRBJ1-5; TRBD1 might be the D (6 bases). Germline values: CDR1 SGHDN, CDR2 FVKESK. CDR3 length: 10 amino acids. The CDR3 nucleotides are TGTGCCAGCAGGACAGGTGTACTAGGATTT. This encodes CASRTGVLGF.

V is TRBV20-1 and J is TRBJ1-4; TRBD1 matches at 9 bases. After removal of 2 bases from V and 7 bases from J, the junction contained 11 bases not matched to a gene. CDR3 length: 16 residues. Germline V gene data show CDR1 as DFQATT and CDR2 as SNEGSKA (reference sequence). DNA for the CDR3: TGCAGTGCTAGAACAGGGGGCACGGAGAATCGTGAAAAACTGTTTTTT. Translated, it gives CSARTGGTENREKLFF.

This chain links TRBV20-1 with TRBJ2-1, with 8 positions matching TRBD1. V lost 6 bases and J lost 9; bases outside the gene matches: 16. CDR3 size: 15 residues. Germline lookup yields CDR1 DFQATT and CDR2 SNEGSKA (reference sequence). The CDR3: CSAIKDRDGLSEQFF. CDR3 in DNA: TGCAGTGCCATCAAGGACAGGGACGGACTAAGTGAGCAGTTCTTC.

This clonotype was detected a few times. The J gene is TRBJ1-1, the V gene TRBV2; a possible D gene is TRBD1 (6 bases). The CDR3 length is 12 residues. V lost 4 bases and J lost 7, with 10 bases in between. Per germline, CDR1 SNHLY and CDR2 FYNNEI. DNA of the CDR3: TGTGCCAGCAGTGCGGGGGCAGTTGAAGCTTTCTTT. It is translated as CASSAGAVEAFF. The full variable domain, completed using reference TRBV2 and TRBJ1-1, is EPEVTQTPSHQVTQMGQEVILRCVPISNHLYFYWYRQILGQKVEFLVSFYNNEISEKSEIFDDQFSVERPDGSNFTLKIRSTKLEDSAMYFCASSAGAVEAFFGQGTRLTVV.

Only a few counts were recorded for this clonotype. The chain couples TRBV19 to TRBJ1-5; 7 nucleotides agree with TRBD1. The CDR3 extends over 17 amino acids. V was clipped by 4 bases and J by 1 base; unmatched bases: 10. Germline lookup yields CDR1 LNHDA and CDR2 SQIVND (reference sequence). CDR3 protein: CASSTTSGQRSNQPQHF. The CDR3 DNA follows: TGTGCCAGTAGTACTACCTCGGGACAGCGGAGCAATCAGCCCCAGCATTTT.

The V gene is TRBV5-6, the J gene TRBJ1-2, with TRBD1 matching 8 bases. CDR3 length equals 14 residues. Trimming took 1 base from V and 3 from J; bases not matched to a gene: 2. From germline, CDR1 is SGHDT and CDR2 YYEEEE. The CDR3 nucleotides read TGTGCCAGCAGCTTGCAGGGGGCTGACTATGGCTACACCTTC. It specifies CASSLQGADYGYTF.

This chain uses TRBV19 with TRBJ1-4; unclear D gene. Germline V lookup: CDR1 LNHDA, CDR2 SQIVND (reference sequence). The CDR3 loop spans 15 amino acids. Trimming pared 5 bases from V and 0 bases from J, leaving 10 bases between. CDR3 loop: CASSPYTATNEKLFF. CDR3 DNA: TGTGCCAGTAGTCCTTACACTGCAACTAATGAAAAACTGTTTTTT.

At least ten counts were recorded for this clonotype. The chain has TRBV7-3 and TRBJ2-3, with D perhaps matching TRBD2 (5 bases). The germline V and J ends were trimmed by 1 base and 1 base, with 6 bases remaining between them. Germline V gene data show CDR1 as SGHTA and CDR2 as FQGTGA. This CDR3 is 14 amino acids long. CDR3 in amino acids: CASSLRGGTDTQYF. Written as DNA, the CDR3 is TGTGCCAGCAGCTTAAGGGGAGGCACAGATACGCAGTATTTT.

The chain carries TRBV27 and TRBJ1-1, with D unclear. The CDR3 loop spans 13 amino acids. The V end lost 3 bases, the J end lost 6 bases, and 11 bases lay between the germline ends. The germline CDR1 and CDR2 sequences are MNHEY and SMNVEV (reference sequence). The DNA for the CDR3 is TGTGCCAGCAGTTTTCAAGTTCAGGCTGAAGCTTTCTTT. It translates to CASSFQVQAEAFF.

This clonotype was seen more than once but under ten times. The V and J genes are TRBV6-4 and TRBJ2-3, with 9 positions matching TRBD2. The CDR3 contains 15 residues. J lost 2 bases, V lost 5 bases, and 5 bases had no gene match. The germline gives CDR1 MRHNA, CDR2 SNTAGT. CDR3 bases: TGTGCCAGCAGTCGTAGCGGGGGCCACACAGATACGCAGTATTTT. This gives the protein CASSRSGGHTDTQYF.

V usage is TRBV5-1 and J usage is TRBJ1-4, with 7 bases that match TRBD1. The CDR3 runs to 14 residues. Germline V gives CDR1 SGHRS, CDR2 YFSETQ. The V and J ends lost 4 bases and 7 bases, in that order; junction bases with no gene match: 7. This CDR3 is CASSEQWDSEKLFF. The CDR3 DNA reads TGCGCCAGCAGCGAACAGTGGGACAGTGAAAAACTGTTTTTT.

V and J are TRBV7-9 and TRBJ2-7; 11 bases fit TRBD1. This CDR3 is 16 amino acids long. Germline loops: CDR1 SEHNR, CDR2 FQNEAQ (reference sequence). The trim removed 5 bases at V and 6 bases at J, leaving 12 bases unmatched. The CDR3 loop is CASSHRDRGAEGEQYF. The CDR3 DNA follows: TGTGCCAGCAGCCACCGGGACAGGGGGGCTGAGGGCGAGCAGTACTTC.

This clonotype was counted a single time. The CDR3 protein is CAISEYEGYEAFF. CDR3 DNA sequence: TGTGCCATCAGTGAGTACGAAGGATATGAAGCTTTCTTT. The rearrangement uses TRBV10-3 and TRBJ1-1, with unresolved D. The CDR3 contains 13 residues. Germline V gene data show CDR1 as ENHRY and CDR2 as SYGVKD. Trimming removed 1 base at V and 7 bases at J, with 10 bases between.

The V call is TRBV19, the J call TRBJ1-6; 8 bases line up with TRBD1. The ends lost 3 bases at V and 9 bases at J; junction bases unmatched: 7. The CDR3 runs 15 residues. Germline V lookup: CDR1 LNHDA, CDR2 SQIVND (reference sequence). The chain's CDR3 is CASSIGSGGGSPLHF. The CDR3, as DNA: TGTGCCAGTAGTATTGGATCAGGGGGCGGTTCACCCCTCCACTTT.

V usage is TRBV7-3 and J usage is TRBJ2-5; 7 bases fit TRBD1. Germline trimming cut 2 bases from V and 1 base from J; bases unmatched to any gene: 10. Germline CDR1 SGHTA, CDR2 FQGTGA. The CDR3 contains 17 residues. The CDR3 DNA reads as TGTGCCAGCAGCTTATATGGGGTGGGGGACAGCCAAGAGACCCAGTACTTC. Its protein product is CASSLYGVGDSQETQYF.

This clonotype was observed a handful of times. The chain joins TRBV5-1 to TRBJ2-2; TRBD2 aligns across 14 bases. In germline, CDR1 is SGHRS, CDR2 YFSETQ. The ends lost 3 bases at V and 3 bases at J; junction bases unmatched: 10. This CDR3 region has 19 residues. The CDR3 DNA is TGCGCCAGCAGCTCGGCGGGACTAGCGGGGGCCTCGGACACCGGGGAGCTGTTTTTT. Encoded protein: CASSSAGLAGASDTGELFF.

J is TRBJ1-5 and V is TRBV6-4, with D uncertain. Germline lookup yields CDR1 MRHNA and CDR2 SNTAGT. V was trimmed by 2 bases and J by 0 bases, leaving 5 bases between them. The CDR3 is 14 residues long. The CDR3 reads CASSDGYSNQPQHF. In nucleotides, the CDR3 is TGTGCCAGCAGTGACGGGTATAGCAATCAGCCCCAGCATTTT.

Notes on this clonotype: Just one base apart from a much larger clone, this may be a read error. The chain uses TRBV11-3 and TRBJ2-1; D is ambiguous. Germline V gene sequence: CDR1 SGHNT, CDR2 YENEEA. The CDR3 is 13 amino acids. The CDR3 sequence: CASSLRTYNEQLF. CDR3 DNA: TGTGCCAGCAGCTTACGGACCTACAATGAGCAGCTCTTC.

The V and J genes are TRBV5-4 and TRBJ2-7; TRBD2 agrees at 12 bases. The ends lost 4 bases at V and 5 bases at J; junction bases unmatched: 7. Per the germline V gene, CDR1 is SGHNT and CDR2 is YYREEE (reference sequence). CDR3 length: 15 residues. The CDR3 bases are TGTGCCAGCAGCCCTAGACTAGCGGGGGAGGACGAGCAGTACTTC. Protein sequence: CASSPRLAGEDEQYF.

This clonotype appeared a few times. The V gene is TRBV5-1, the J gene TRBJ2-3, with D unresolved. With 6 bases removed from V and 1 base from J, the gap between germline ends came to 15 bases. Germline V gene data show CDR1 as SGHRS and CDR2 as YFSETQ. CDR3 size: 15 residues. The chain's CDR3 is CASMKAPGGTDTQYF. CDR3 in DNA: TGCGCCAGCATGAAGGCGCCTGGTGGCACAGATACGCAGTATTTT.

This clonotype was found a few times. This chain links TRBV6-1 with TRBJ1-5, with D hard to call. CDR1 is MNHNS, CDR2 SASEGT, per germline. V was clipped by 1 base and J by 0 bases, with 7 bases between them. The CDR3 loop spans 15 amino acids. CDR3 protein: CASSEVAASNQPQHF. The CDR3 bases are TGTGCCAGCAGTGAAGTGGCAGCTAGCAATCAGCCCCAGCATTTT.

The chain employs TRBV5-1 and TRBJ2-1; D gene uncertain. The CDR3 spans 11 residues. The V and J ends lost 1 base and 10 bases respectively, with 6 bases between them. CDR1 and CDR2 (germline): SGHRS, YFSETQ. The CDR3 coding sequence is TGCGCCAGCAGCTTGAGCTGGGAGCAGTTCTTC. Its translation is CASSLSWEQFF.